One sample yielded the 30 T cell receptor beta chains listed below, sequenced in a study of shared clonotypes between healthy human individuals. The repertoire was sequenced with immunoSEQ multiplex PCR; TCRdb's copy has only in-frame clones and lacks some. In the table there are approximately 1.5 million clones, roughly 98.5% of which are singletons. Sequences were obtained from naive CD4+ T cells sorted from blood. The subset: CD45RA+ positively selected. Receptor source: a man between 25 and 39 years old in good health.

The CDR3 nucleotides read TGTGCCAGTAGTCAGTCTACGGGACACGGCGCTGAAGCTTTCTTT. Translation gives CASSQSTGHGAEAFF. The V and J genes are TRBV19 and TRBJ1-1, with D possibly matching TRBD1 (6 bases). V was pared by 5 bases and J by 6 bases, with 19 bases between. The CDR3 extends over 15 amino acids. Germline V gene data show CDR1 as LNHDA and CDR2 as SQIVND (reference sequence).

The chain combines TRBV2 with TRBJ1-5; 8 bases line up with TRBD1. V was clipped by 3 bases and J by 6 bases; unmatched bases: 7. Germline V gene data show CDR1 as SNHLY and CDR2 as FYNNEI. The CDR3 is 15 amino acids. The CDR3 nucleotides read TGTGCCAGCAGTGAGGACAGGGAGAGCGGTCAGCCCCAGCATTTT. This translates into CASSEDRESGQPQHF.

The CDR3 bases are TGTGCCAGCAGCTTAGGTCAACTAGCGGATACGCAGTATTTT. Translated, it gives CASSLGQLADTQYF. V is TRBV5-4 and J is TRBJ2-3; TRBD2 aligns across 7 bases. This CDR3 has 14 residues. The J segment lost 6 bases and the V segment lost 2 bases, leaving 6 bases of the junction unmatched. Germline CDR1 and CDR2: SGHNT and YYREEE (reference sequence).

J is TRBJ2-2 and V is TRBV30; 7 nucleotides agree with TRBD1. V lost 2 bases and J lost 4; bases outside the gene matches: 4. Germline assignment: CDR1 GTSNPN and CDR2 SVGIG (reference sequence). The CDR3 runs 14 residues. The DNA for the CDR3 is TGTGCCTGGAGTAGGGACAGCGTCACCGGGGAGCTGTTTTTT. This translates into CAWSRDSVTGELFF.

V and J are TRBV6-1 and TRBJ1-3; D not certain. This CDR3 has 13 residues. Germline V lookup: CDR1 MNHNS, CDR2 SASEGT. V gave up 0 bases and J gave up 2 bases, with 2 bases separating them. CDR3 sequence reads: CASSEATGNTIYF. The CDR3 coding sequence is TGTGCCAGCAGTGAAGCCACTGGAAACACCATATATTTT.

This sequence joins TRBV2 and TRBJ2-7, with no clear D. CDR3 length equals 11 residues. From germline, CDR1 is SNHLY and CDR2 FYNNEI. V lost 6 bases, J lost 7 bases, and 10 bases lay in between. CDR3 DNA: TGTGCCAGCAGCCTCCTTGAGGAGCAGTACTTC. It translates to CASSLLEEQYF.

The chain combines TRBV7-9 with TRBJ2-1; 13 nucleotides agree with TRBD2. Trimming cost V 5 bases and J 2 bases; bases outside gene matches: 3. CDR1 is SEHNR, CDR2 FQNEAQ, per germline (reference sequence). The CDR3 length is 16 residues. The CDR3 spells CASSQTSGRTYNEQFF. The CDR3 nucleotides are TGTGCCAGCAGCCAGACTAGCGGGAGGACCTACAATGAGCAGTTCTTC.

The rearrangement links TRBV9 to TRBJ2-1; the D gene is possibly TRBD2 (6 bases). V lost 4 bases, J lost 0 bases, and 17 bases lay in between. Germline-derived CDR1 and CDR2 are SGDLS and YYNGEE. CDR3 length: 17 residues. The CDR3 region is CASSLTQRASSYNEQFF. DNA of the CDR3: TGTGCCAGCAGCCTAACCCAGCGGGCGAGCTCCTACAATGAGCAGTTCTTC.

V is TRBV7-9 and J is TRBJ1-5; D perhaps matches TRBD1 (5 bases). In germline, CDR1 is SEHNR, CDR2 FQNEAQ (reference sequence). The CDR3 consists of 16 residues. The V end lost 4 bases, the J end lost 6 bases, and 19 bases lay between the germline ends. CDR3 bases: TGTGCCAGCAGCTCAGGGCCAATGTTGAGCGGTCAGCCCCAGCATTTT. This gives the protein CASSSGPMLSGQPQHF.

The CDR3 protein is CASSPAGGQETQYF. The CDR3 DNA is TGTGCCAGCAGCCCGGCAGGGGGGCAAGAGACCCAGTACTTC. The J gene is TRBJ2-5, the V gene TRBV9; TRBD1 is a possible D gene (7 bases). The CDR3 extends over 14 amino acids. CDR1 and CDR2 from the germline V gene are SGDLS and YYNGEE. Trimming took 4 bases from V and 2 from J, leaving 12 bases between them.

As concerns this clone: Other DNA sequences in this sample translate to the same CDR3. This CDR3 reads CAISESGTYEQYF. CDR3 coding DNA: TGTGCCATCAGTGAGTCGGGAACCTACGAGCAGTACTTC. The genes are TRBV10-3 and TRBJ2-7; D unclear. This CDR3 has 13 residues. The germline V gene has CDR1 ENHRY and CDR2 SYGVKD. Trimming took off 0 bases at V and 2 bases at J, with 5 bases between the two ends.

The rearrangement joins TRBV4-1 to TRBJ2-2, with no clear D. Germline values: CDR1 MGHRA, CDR2 YSYEKL. CDR3 length equals 13 residues. Trimming took off 6 bases at V and 8 bases at J, with 13 bases between the two ends. This CDR3 is CASSLGNAGELFF. The CDR3, as DNA: TGCGCCAGCAGTTTGGGGAATGCGGGGGAGCTGTTTTTT.

Of note for this clone: This sample includes further DNA sequences coding for the same CDR3. The chain recombines TRBV27 with TRBJ2-7; TRBD2 agrees at 11 bases. CDR3 length: 15 residues. The ends lost 3 bases at V and 0 bases at J; junction bases unmatched: 1. The germline CDR1 and CDR2 sequences are MNHEY and SMNVEV (reference sequence). The CDR3 DNA reads TGTGCCAGCAGTTTTACTAGCGGGAGCTCCTACGAGCAGTACTTC. As protein: CASSFTSGSSYEQYF.

The chain joins TRBV5-1 to TRBJ2-5, with D possibly matching TRBD1 (5 bases). The germline V gene has CDR1 SGHRS and CDR2 YFSETQ. V lost 5 bases, J lost 3 bases, and 5 bases lay in between. This CDR3 has 11 residues. CDR3 DNA sequence: TGCGCCAGCAGGACAGAAGAGACCCAGTACTTC. It specifies CASRTEETQYF.

V gene TRBV5-6 combines with J gene TRBJ1-1; 7 nucleotides match TRBD1. V lost 5 bases and J lost 4; bases outside the gene matches: 11. The germline CDR1 and CDR2 sequences are SGHDT and YYEEEE. The CDR3 loop spans 15 amino acids. The CDR3 DNA follows: TGTGCCAGCAGGTCCCGACAGGGTTTCTTCACTGAAGCTTTCTTT. This codes for CASRSRQGFFTEAFF.

In DNA, the CDR3 is TGTGCCAGCAGTTTTCTAGCGGGAGGGGGGGAGTACAATGAGCAGTTCTTC. This codes for CASSFLAGGGEYNEQFF. The chain has TRBV27 and TRBJ2-1, with 12 bases aligning to TRBD2. The CDR3 is 17 amino acids. V lost 3 bases, J lost 4 bases, and 7 bases stayed unmatched. Germline V CDR1 and CDR2: MNHEY, SMNVEV (reference sequence).

This chain joins TRBV5-8 and TRBJ2-1, with D unclear. Between the trimmed V and J ends, which lost 0 bases and 0 bases, there was a span of 7 bases. CDR1 and CDR2 (germline): SGHTS, YDEGEE. The CDR3 extends over 15 amino acids. CDR3 coding DNA: TGTGCCAGCAGCTTGGTGGATGCCTCCTACAATGAGCAGTTCTTC. Encoded protein: CASSLVDASYNEQFF.

The chain uses TRBV4-3 and TRBJ1-4; D possibly corresponds to TRBD1 (5 bases). Trimming stripped 0 bases from V and 8 bases from J, with 13 bases between. The CDR3 has 15 amino acids. Looked up from germline, CDR1 is LGHNA and CDR2 is YSLEER. Here the CDR3 reads CASSQEGAGWEKLFF. In DNA form, the CDR3 reads TGCGCCAGCAGCCAAGAAGGGGCAGGATGGGAAAAACTGTTTTTT.

The chain carries TRBV20-1 and TRBJ2-1, with D unclear. Germline values: CDR1 DFQATT, CDR2 SNEGSKA (reference sequence). The CDR3 has 11 amino acids. V was cut by 3 bases and J by 10 bases, with 10 bases left in between. CDR3 protein: CSASRLGEQFF. CDR3 DNA sequence: TGCAGTGCTAGTAGGCTCGGGGAGCAGTTCTTC.

This clone showed up just once. This rearrangement joins TRBV30 to TRBJ1-4; D gene unclear. The CDR3 is 13 residues long. The germline V gene has CDR1 GTSNPN and CDR2 SVGIG (reference sequence). Trimming pared 0 bases from V and 3 bases from J, leaving 5 bases between. The CDR3 protein is CAWSVRANEKLFF. As DNA, the CDR3 is TGTGCCTGGAGTGTTCGGGCTAATGAAAAACTGTTTTTT. Full variable domain (outside the CDR3, taken from reference TRBV30 and TRBJ1-4): SQTIHQWPATLVQPVGSPLSLECTVEGTSNPNLYWYRQAAGRGLQLLFYSVGIGQISSEVPQNLSASRPQDRQFILSSKKLLLSDSGFYLCAWSVRANEKLFFGSGTQLSVL.

The chain carries TRBV5-1 and TRBJ2-5; 8 bases agree with TRBD2. Germline values: CDR1 SGHRS, CDR2 YFSETQ. CDR3 length: 14 residues. The trim removed 7 bases at V and 2 bases at J, leaving 7 bases unmatched. The CDR3 DNA sequence: TGCGCCAGCTACGGGACTAGGGAACAAGAGACCCAGTACTTC. Translation: CASYGTREQETQYF.

The CDR3 spells CASSQIGQSGSGANVLTF. The CDR3 coding sequence is TGTGCCAGCTCACAGATCGGGCAGTCAGGCTCTGGGGCCAACGTCCTGACTTTC. This chain links TRBV18 with TRBJ2-6; D uncertain. Trimming took off 4 bases at V and 0 bases at J, with 16 bases between the two ends. The CDR3 runs to 18 residues. CDR1 and CDR2 from the germline V gene are KGHSH and LQKENI.

The chain employs TRBV5-1 and TRBJ2-7, with 11 bases fitting TRBD1. Unmatched junction bases numbered 5, after V lost 4 bases and J lost 5 bases. Per germline, CDR1 SGHRS and CDR2 YFSETQ. The CDR3 is 14 residues long. In DNA form, the CDR3 reads TGCGCCAGCAGCGTGGGACAGGGGGTTAACGAGCAGTACTTC. Amino acids: CASSVGQGVNEQYF.

J is TRBJ2-1 and V is TRBV29-1, with 12 bases identical to TRBD2. V lost 0 bases, J lost 4 bases, and 1 base stayed unmatched. The germline V gene encodes CDR1 SQVTM and CDR2 ANQGSEA. The CDR3 extends over 15 amino acids. CDR3 in DNA: TGCAGCGTTGAAGATCTAGCGGGGGGGTACAATGAGCAGTTCTTC. Encoded protein: CSVEDLAGGYNEQFF.

The V call is TRBV28, the J call TRBJ2-5; tentatively, D is TRBD2 (7 bases). Between the trimmed V and J ends, which lost 8 bases and 4 bases, there was a span of 14 bases. Germline CDR1 reads MDHEN; CDR2 reads SYDVKM. This CDR3 contains 13 residues. The CDR3 protein is CASRGGAGETQYF. The CDR3, as DNA: TGTGCCAGCCGTGGGGGGGCTGGAGAGACCCAGTACTTC.

The chain links TRBV9 to TRBJ2-5; no clear D. Germline-derived CDR1 and CDR2 are SGDLS and YYNGEE. The CDR3 sequence is 14 residues long. Between the trimmed V and J ends, which lost 0 bases and 9 bases, there was a span of 15 bases. The CDR3: CASSVEVGSVSQYF. The CDR3 region has the DNA TGTGCCAGCAGCGTAGAGGTGGGTTCGGTGTCCCAGTACTTC.

V gene TRBV7-2 combines with J gene TRBJ2-7; a weak D match, TRBD2 (5 bases). CDR3 length: 15 amino acids. The germline V gene has CDR1 SGHTA and CDR2 FQGNSA. V lost 0 bases and J 5 bases, leaving 14 bases between the germline ends. CDR3 in DNA: TGTGCCAGCAGCTTAGCGCCGGACTTTAACCACGAGCAGTACTTC. It translates to CASSLAPDFNHEQYF. Looking up the rest from reference TRBV7-2 and TRBJ2-7 gives the full variable domain: GAGVSQSPSNKVTEKGKDVELRCDPISGHTALYWYRQSLGQGLEFLIYFQGNSAPDKSGLPSDRFSAERTGGSVSTLTIQRTQQEDSAVYLCASSLAPDFNHEQYFGPGTRLTVT.

A single count supports this clone. CDR3 sequence (DNA): TGTGCCTGGAGTCCTGCCTTGGCAGGGGCCGGTGGTGAGCAGTACTTC. Translated: CAWSPALAGAGGEQYF. V usage is TRBV30 and J usage is TRBJ2-7; TRBD1 is a possible D gene (6 bases). The CDR3 sequence is 16 residues long. Germline CDR1 and CDR2: GTSNPN and SVGIG (reference sequence). Between the trimmed V and J ends, which lost 2 bases and 7 bases, there was a span of 24 bases.

The V gene is TRBV4-1, the J gene TRBJ2-7; D is unclear. This CDR3 spans 15 amino acids. CDR1 and CDR2 from the germline V gene are MGHRA and YSYEKL. Trimming cost V 4 bases and J 2 bases, with 15 bases left between them. CDR3 DNA sequence: TGCGCCAGCAGCCCTCACGGTTTAGGCCCCTACGAGCAGTACTTC. It translates to CASSPHGLGPYEQYF.

The V gene is TRBV14, the J gene TRBJ2-1; D is uncertain. This CDR3 is 14 amino acids long. V was cut by 1 base and J by 9 bases, with 13 bases left in between. Per the germline V gene, CDR1 is SGHDN and CDR2 is FVKESK. This CDR3 reads CASSQGSRMGEQFF. The CDR3 bases are TGTGCCAGCAGCCAAGGGAGTCGAATGGGTGAGCAGTTCTTC.